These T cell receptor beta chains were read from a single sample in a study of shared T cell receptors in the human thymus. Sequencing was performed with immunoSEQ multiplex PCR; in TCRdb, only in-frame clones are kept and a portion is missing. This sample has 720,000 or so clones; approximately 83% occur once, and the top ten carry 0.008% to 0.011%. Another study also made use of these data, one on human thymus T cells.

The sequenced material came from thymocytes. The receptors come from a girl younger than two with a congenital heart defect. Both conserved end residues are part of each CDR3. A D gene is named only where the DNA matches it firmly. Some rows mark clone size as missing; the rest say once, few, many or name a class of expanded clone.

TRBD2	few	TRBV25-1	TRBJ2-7	TGTGCCAGCAGTGCCGGGACTATCAAGGTTACCTACGAGCAGTACTTC	CASSAGTIKVTYEQYF
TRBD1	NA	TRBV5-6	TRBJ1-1	TGTGCCAGCAGCTGGGACAGGGGGCTGTGGACTGAAGCTTTCTTT	CASSWDRGLWTEAFF
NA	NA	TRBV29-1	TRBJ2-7	TGCAGCGCCCGATCAGCCCAGGGTCCCTTCCCGTACGAGCAGTACTTC	CSARSAQGPFPYEQYF
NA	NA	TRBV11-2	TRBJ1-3	TGTGCCAGCAGCTTCAGGGGCGCAGGGGAGGGAAACACCATATATTTT	CASSFRGAGEGNTIYF
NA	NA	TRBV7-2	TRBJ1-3	TGTGCCAGCAGCTCTTGTGGGGGCCCAGACCCGAGTTCTGGAAACACCATATATTTT	CASSSCGGPDPSSGNTIYF
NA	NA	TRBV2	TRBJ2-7	TGTGCCAGCAGTTTCAGGGTAACTGAGAGCTACGAGCAGTACTTC	CASSFRVTESYEQYF
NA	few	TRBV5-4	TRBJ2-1	TGTGCCAGCAGCGATACGACAGTTGATGAGCAGTTCTTC	CASSDTTVDEQFF
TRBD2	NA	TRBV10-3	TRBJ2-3	TGTGCCATCCGGGGGGTAGCGGGGGGGCAGGTAACAGATACGCAGTATTTT	CAIRGVAGGQVTDTQYF
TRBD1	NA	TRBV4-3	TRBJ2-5	TGCGCCAGCAGCCAAGTTTACGGAAACAGGGGTTACCAAGAGACCCAGTACTTC	CASSQVYGNRGYQETQYF
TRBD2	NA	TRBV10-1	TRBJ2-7	TGCGCCAGCAGCCTGACCACGTTAGCGGGGGCCAACCTAACCTACGAGCAGTACTTC	CASSLTTLAGANLTYEQYF
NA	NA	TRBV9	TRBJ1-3	TGTGCCAGCAGCGTAGAAGTGACGGAGGTGTCTGGAAACACCATATATTTT	CASSVEVTEVSGNTIYF
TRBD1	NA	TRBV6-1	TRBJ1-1	TGTGCCAGCAGTGATCTTTTGATACAGGGGGGACCTTTTAACACTGAAGCTTTCTTT	CASSDLLIQGGPFNTEAFF
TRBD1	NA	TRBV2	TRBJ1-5	TGTGCCAGCAGGACGGACAGGGGGACCAATCAGCCCCAGCATTTT	CASRTDRGTNQPQHF
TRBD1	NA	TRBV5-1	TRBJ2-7	TGCGCCAGCAGCGGTCAGGGGGTCCGGGGATCCTACGAGCAGTACTTC	CASSGQGVRGSYEQYF
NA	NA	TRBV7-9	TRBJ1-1	TGTGCCAGTCCCCCGGCTGGGGCCACTGAAGCTTTCTTT	CASPPAGATEAFF
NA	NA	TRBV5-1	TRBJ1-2	TGCGCCAGCAGCTTGGAGGGGGGGGTCTATGGCTACACCTTC	CASSLEGGVYGYTF
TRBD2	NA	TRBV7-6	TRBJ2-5	TGTGCCAGCAGCTTCCCCGGGGGGGCGGGGCCCGAGACCCAGTACTTC	CASSFPGGAGPETQYF
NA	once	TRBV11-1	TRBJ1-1	TGTGCCAGCAGCCCGGGGGGGATTGAAGCTTTCTTT	CASSPGGIEAFF
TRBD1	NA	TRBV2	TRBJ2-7	TGTGCCAGCAGTGATGGGCCCGACAAGGTGGGGACAGGGTTCCCCTCCTACGAGCAGTACTTC	CASSDGPDKVGTGFPSYEQYF
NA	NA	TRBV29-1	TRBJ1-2	TGCAGCGTTCAGTCAGGGGCTGGCTACACCTTC	CSVQSGAGYTF
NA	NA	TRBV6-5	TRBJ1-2	TGTGCCAGCAGTTATGGGGCAGGGCCTTACTATGGCTACACCTTC	CASSYGAGPYYGYTF
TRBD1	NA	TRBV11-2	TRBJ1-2	TGTGCCAGCAGCGTGGGACAGACCTACACCTTC	CASSVGQTYTF
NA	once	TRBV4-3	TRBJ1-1	TGCGCCAGCAGCCTCAACAGGGAGGGGACTGAAGCTTTCTTT	CASSLNREGTEAFF
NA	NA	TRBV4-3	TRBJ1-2	TGCGCCAGCAGCCAAGATCGGGTAGGCCACTATGGCTACACCTTC	CASSQDRVGHYGYTF